The 25 T cell receptor beta chains below all came from one sample that was sequenced in a study of T cells in localized non-small cell lung cancer. Clones were sequenced by immunoSEQ multiplex PCR, and TCRdb holds only the in-frame ones, with some missing. The table includes about 2,900 clones, just over 35% detected once. The specimen comprised lung tumor tissue, sampled before any cancer treatment. These receptors all come from a male donor aged 60 or over with stage I squamous cell lung carcinoma.

This clone occurred a few times. This sequence joins TRBV6-1 and TRBJ1-4; D remains ambiguous. Per germline, CDR1 MNHNS and CDR2 SASEGT. V shed 0 bases and J shed 10 bases, with 21 bases lying between them. CDR3 length: 17 residues. The CDR3 is CASSEAVSSLYEGKLFF. In nucleotides, the CDR3 is TGTGCCAGCAGTGAAGCCGTCAGTTCACTTTATGAGGGAAAACTGTTTTTT.

The table lists this clone with a few counts. The CDR3 DNA follows: TGTGCCAGCAGCTCTCCTAGCGGGACGCAAGAGACCCAGTACTTC. This gives the protein CASSSPSGTQETQYF. This chain uses TRBV7-1 with TRBJ2-5; TRBD2 agrees at 9 bases. TRBV7-1 has ORF status, its function being uncertain. The J segment lost 2 bases and the V segment lost 3 bases, leaving 4 bases of the junction unmatched. CDR3 length: 15 residues.

The rearrangement joins TRBV4-1 to TRBJ2-7; 9 positions match TRBD2. Per the germline V gene, CDR1 is MGHRA and CDR2 is YSYEKL. The CDR3 is 17 amino acids. Unmatched junction bases numbered 9, after V lost 1 base and J lost 2 bases. CDR3 amino acids: CASSQVESGRQTYEQYF. CDR3 DNA sequence: TGCGCCAGCAGCCAAGTTGAAAGCGGGAGGCAAACCTACGAGCAGTACTTC.

The gene calls are TRBV28 and TRBJ1-4, with TRBD1 matching 7 bases. There are 14 residues in the CDR3. Trimming took 8 bases from V and 6 from J; bases not matched to a gene: 9. Germline loops: CDR1 MDHEN, CDR2 SYDVKM. CDR3 sequence reads: CASAPGQTYEKLFF. CDR3 coding DNA: TGTGCCAGCGCTCCGGGACAGACATATGAAAAACTGTTTTTT.

The chain combines TRBV19 with TRBJ2-2; D may be TRBD1 (6 bases). The CDR3 is 15 amino acids. The V gene's germline CDR1 is LNHDA and CDR2 SQIVND (reference sequence). V was trimmed by 8 bases and J by 1 base, leaving 14 bases between them. As DNA, the CDR3 is TGTGCCAGTTCGAAGTTGGGACAGAACACCGGGGAGCTGTTTTTT. It translates to CASSKLGQNTGELFF.

This sequence joins TRBV18 and TRBJ1-5, with D possibly matching TRBD1 (6 bases). CDR1 is KGHSH and CDR2 is LQKENI in the germline V gene. V gave up 9 bases and J gave up 6 bases, with 15 bases separating them. The CDR3 runs to 13 residues. CDR3 DNA: TGTGCCAGTTCCTCAGGGGAAGCTCAGCCCCAGCATTTT. Translating gives CASSSGEAQPQHF.

Only one count was recorded for this clone. The J gene is TRBJ1-2, the V gene TRBV14; D possibly corresponds to TRBD1 (6 bases). The V gene's germline CDR1 is SGHDN and CDR2 FVKESK. The V and J ends lost 0 bases and 4 bases respectively, with 12 bases between them. There are 15 residues in the CDR3. Here the CDR3 reads CASSQEDSLFYGYTF. For the CDR3, the DNA is TGTGCCAGCAGCCAAGAGGACAGCTTATTCTATGGCTACACCTTC. Full variable domain (remainder filled in from reference TRBV14 and TRBJ1-2): EAGVTQFPSHSVIEKGQTVTLRCDPISGHDNLYWYRRVMGKEIKFLLHFVKESKQDESGMPNNRFLAERTGGTYSTLKVQPAELEDSGVYFCASSQEDSLFYGYTFGSGTRLTVV.

The chain carries TRBV28 and TRBJ2-7, with TRBD2 matching 11 bases. Germline values: CDR1 MDHEN, CDR2 SYDVKM. The junction had 13 bases not matched to a gene; V was cut back by 4 bases and J by 2 bases. The CDR3 is made up of 18 amino acids. CDR3 loop: CASSSRTSGQSRAYEQYF. DNA for the CDR3: TGTGCCAGCAGTTCTCGGACTAGCGGGCAGAGTCGTGCCTACGAGCAGTACTTC.

Of note for this clone: Germline and junction disagree at one end, which may indicate a read error. The chain is built from TRBV14 and TRBJ1-1; 9 positions match TRBD1. Germline CDR1 and CDR2: SGHDN and FVKESK. The CDR3 is 14 residues long. The CDR3 sequence: CASSRITGGTEAFF. The CDR3 DNA sequence: TGTGCCAGCAGCCGAATTACAGGGGGCACTGAAGCTTTTTTT.

This clone is judged medium-sized. The V and J genes are TRBV6-8 and TRBJ1-1; D is possibly TRBD1 (6 bases). Looked up from germline, CDR1 is MNHGY and CDR2 is SAAAGT. The CDR3 runs 15 residues. The V end lost 5 bases, the J end lost 3 bases, and 16 bases lay between the germline ends. The CDR3 spells CASSAKSGVDTEAFF. The CDR3 DNA reads as TGTGCCAGCAGTGCAAAATCAGGGGTAGACACTGAAGCTTTCTTT.

V and J are TRBV9 and TRBJ2-3; D uncertain. The germline gives CDR1 SGDLS, CDR2 YYNGEE. V was shortened by 3 bases and J by 0 bases, with 5 bases between the two germline ends. CDR3 size: 13 residues. CDR3 sequence: CASSAVSTDTQYF. Written as DNA, the CDR3 is TGTGCCAGCAGCGCCGTAAGCACAGATACGCAGTATTTT.

In this sample, this clone turned up many times. The V gene is TRBV4-1, the J gene TRBJ2-5; 7 nucleotides line up with TRBD2. V dropped 1 base and J dropped 5; count of bases not matched to a gene: 7. The CDR3 is 15 amino acids. CDR1 is MGHRA, CDR2 YSYEKL, per germline. CDR3 loop: CASSQAPGGFETQYF. CDR3 DNA: TGCGCCAGCAGCCAAGCTCCGGGAGGATTCGAGACCCAGTACTTC.

This clone was found once. The CDR3 DNA reads as TGTGCCAGCAGTTTGAGTTACGCCGAGCAGTACTTC. Translated: CASSLSYAEQYF. The chain combines TRBV28 with TRBJ2-7; D not certain. Germline V gives CDR1 MDHEN, CDR2 SYDVKM. This CDR3 spans 12 amino acids. V gave up 3 bases and J gave up 6 bases, with 9 bases separating them.

The chain carries TRBV28 and TRBJ2-7, with D possibly called TRBD1 or TRBD2 (5 bases each). Germline values: CDR1 MDHEN, CDR2 SYDVKM. Trimming stripped 4 bases from V and 6 bases from J, with 19 bases between. This CDR3 region has 15 residues. The CDR3 is CASSSPGTELGEQYF. The CDR3 DNA reads as TGTGCCAGCAGTTCCCCTGGGACCGAGTTGGGCGAGCAGTACTTC.

This clone is labeled as medium-sized (0.01 to 0.1%). The V gene is TRBV11-3, the J gene TRBJ2-2, with 8 bases identical to TRBD2. The CDR3 is made up of 16 amino acids. Unmatched junction bases numbered 7, after V lost 4 bases and J lost 3 bases. From germline, CDR1 is SGHNT and CDR2 YENEEA. DNA of the CDR3: TGTGCCAGCAGCTCATCGGGAGGGGTGGACACCGGGGAGCTGTTTTTT. This gives the protein CASSSSGGVDTGELFF.

The rearrangement links TRBV11-3 to TRBJ2-2; D not resolved. CDR3 length equals 15 residues. The V end lost 5 bases, the J end lost 8 bases, and 18 bases lay between the germline ends. Germline V gene sequence: CDR1 SGHNT, CDR2 YENEEA. CDR3 loop: CASSPGVGVGGELFF. The CDR3 DNA reads as TGTGCCAGCAGCCCTGGGGTTGGGGTTGGTGGGGAGCTGTTTTTT.

This clone occurred a few times. The rearrangement uses TRBV6-8 and TRBJ1-2, with no clear D. V was cut by 7 bases and J by 1 base, with 22 bases left in between. The CDR3 is 17 residues long. CDR1 is MNHGY and CDR2 is SAAAGT in the germline V gene. CDR3 amino acids: CASIQRPNRPDNYGYTF. The DNA of the CDR3 is TGTGCCAGCATCCAGAGGCCTAACAGACCCGATAACTATGGCTACACCTTC.

The genes are TRBV6-8 and TRBJ2-2, with 7 bases identical to TRBD1. The CDR3 contains 15 residues. Germline CDR1 reads MNHGY; CDR2 reads SAAAGT. The V and J ends lost 0 bases and 7 bases, in that order; junction bases with no gene match: 5. CDR3 amino acids: CASSYSTGTVGELFF. In DNA form, the CDR3 reads TGTGCCAGCAGTTACTCGACAGGGACCGTCGGGGAGCTGTTTTTT.

This clone was detected a few times. This rearrangement joins TRBV18 to TRBJ2-4; D not resolved. CDR3 length: 13 residues. Germline V gene data show CDR1 as KGHSH and CDR2 as LQKENI. Trimming stripped 1 base from V and 9 bases from J, with 10 bases between. Here the CDR3 reads CASSPLRERIQYF. Written as DNA, the CDR3 is TGTGCCAGCTCACCACTTAGAGAGCGCATTCAGTACTTC. Combining the CDR3 with reference TRBV18 and TRBJ2-4 gives the whole variable domain NAGVMQNPRHLVRRRGQEARLRCSPMKGHSHVYWYRQLPEEGLKFMVYLQKENIIDESGMPKERFSAEFPKEGPSILRIQQVVRGDSAAYFCASSPLRERIQYFGAGTRLSVL.

J is TRBJ1-5 and V is TRBV19; TRBD1 might be the D (5 bases). Germline V gene data show CDR1 as LNHDA and CDR2 as SQIVND (reference sequence). Trimming took 3 bases from V and 9 from J, leaving 6 bases between them. The CDR3 length is 11 residues. The CDR3 sequence: CASSITGPQHF. In nucleotides, the CDR3 is TGTGCCAGTAGTATTACAGGGCCCCAGCATTTT.

This clone was seen only a few times. The V call is TRBV6-8, the J call TRBJ2-2; 10 bases line up with TRBD1. This CDR3 comprises 15 residues. With V trimmed by 6 bases and J by 4 bases, 5 bases remained unmatched. The germline V gene has CDR1 MNHGY and CDR2 SAAAGT. The DNA of the CDR3 is TGTGCCAGCAGGGCCGGGACAGGGGCCACCGGGGAGCTGTTTTTT. Translating gives CASRAGTGATGELFF.

This chain connects TRBV28 to TRBJ1-5, with unresolved D. There are 16 residues in the CDR3. Trimming pared 5 bases from V and 0 bases from J, leaving 14 bases between. CDR1 and CDR2 from the germline V gene are MDHEN and SYDVKM. The CDR3 sequence is CASSERLGYSNQPQHF. CDR3 nucleotide sequence: TGTGCCAGCAGTGAGCGCCTGGGGTATAGCAATCAGCCCCAGCATTTT.

This clone is classed as medium-sized. The chain is built from TRBV11-3 and TRBJ2-5; D remains unclear. Germline CDR1 and CDR2: SGHNT and YENEEA. Trimming stripped 4 bases from V and 2 bases from J, with 14 bases between. The length of the CDR3 is 15 residues. The CDR3 loop reads CASSSPRATQETQYF. The CDR3 nucleotides read TGTGCCAGCAGCTCCCCTCGGGCCACGCAAGAGACCCAGTACTTC.

The rearrangement joins TRBV19 to TRBJ1-1; perhaps TRBD1 as D (5 bases). V was pared by 6 bases and J by 1 base, with 6 bases between. The CDR3 is 12 amino acids. Germline V gene lookup returns CDR1 LNHDA and CDR2 SQIVND (reference sequence). The CDR3 DNA is TGTGCCAGTAGAACAGGGAACACTGAAGCTTTCTTT. Its protein product is CASRTGNTEAFF.

The chain couples TRBV12-5 to TRBJ2-3; D is perhaps TRBD1 (5 bases). V was pared by 3 bases and J by 6 bases, with 13 bases between. CDR1 LGHNT and CDR2 FRNRAP come from the germline V gene. The CDR3 is made up of 14 amino acids. In nucleotides, the CDR3 is TGTGCTAGTGGTTTAGGGGCCCCGAGGGATACGCAGTATTTT. Translation gives CASGLGAPRDTQYF.